The 13 T cell receptor beta chains listed next were all sequenced from one sample in a study of blood T cell repertoires in COVID-19. The data were produced by immunoSEQ multiplex PCR, yet TCRdb's version contains in-frame clones alone and is incomplete. The table records about 82,000 clones, about 80% of them present only once. The sequencing input was peripheral blood. Receptor source: a middle-aged woman with active or convalescent COVID-19.

The chain has TRBV4-3 and TRBJ1-2; 8 nucleotides align to TRBD1. Trimming removed 0 bases from V and 2 bases from J; junction bases left unmatched: 2. Germline CDR1 is LGHNA and CDR2 is YSLEER. This CDR3 spans 15 amino acids. The CDR3, as DNA: TGCGCCAGCAGCCAAGATAACAGGGGGAACTATGGCTACACCTTC. Encoded protein: CASSQDNRGNYGYTF.

The chain uses TRBV27 and TRBJ1-6; the match to TRBD1 covers 7 bases. This CDR3 is built from 13 residues. With V trimmed by 5 bases and J by 11 bases, 6 bases remained unmatched. Germline loops: CDR1 MNHEY, CDR2 SMNVEV (reference sequence). This CDR3 is CASSPTGVAPLHF. As DNA, the CDR3 is TGTGCCAGCAGTCCCACAGGGGTAGCACCCCTCCACTTT.

There are a few counts of this clone. This chain joins TRBV7-3 and TRBJ2-2; D remains ambiguous. The germline CDR1 and CDR2 sequences are SGHTA and FQGTGA. This CDR3 region has 13 residues. V shed 2 bases and J shed 3 bases, with 4 bases lying between them. The CDR3 region has the DNA TGTGCCAGCAGCTTAGGCCACACCGGGGAGCTGTTTTTT. Translated, it gives CASSLGHTGELFF.

The chain has TRBV6-6 and TRBJ2-1; no clear D. Germline V CDR1 and CDR2: MNHNY, SVGAGI (reference sequence). This CDR3 spans 12 amino acids. V was cut by 6 bases and J by 8 bases, with 11 bases left in between. The CDR3 spells CASSPASDEQFF. In nucleotides, the CDR3 is TGTGCCAGCAGCCCCGCGTCTGATGAGCAGTTCTTC.

This clone is a singleton in its sample. The chain couples TRBV11-3 to TRBJ1-1; D might be TRBD1 (6 bases). The CDR3 is 14 amino acids. CDR1 SGHNT and CDR2 YENEEA come from the germline V gene. Trimming took 5 bases from V and 4 from J, leaving 14 bases between them. The CDR3 bases are TGTGCCAGCAGCCGCGACAGGTTGCGCACTGAAGCTTTCTTT. This gives the protein CASSRDRLRTEAFF.

In this sample, this clone turned up a few times. The chain uses TRBV28 and TRBJ2-5; tentatively, D is TRBD1 (6 bases). This CDR3 contains 16 residues. V was clipped by 1 base and J by 4 bases, with 16 bases between them. CDR1 MDHEN and CDR2 SYDVKM come from the germline V gene. The DNA of the CDR3 is TGTGCCAGCAGTTTATTCGGGCAGGGGTTAAGAGAGACCCAGTACTTC. Its protein is CASSLFGQGLRETQYF.

The V call is TRBV10-3, the J call TRBJ2-1; 10 nucleotides agree with TRBD1. The CDR3 is made up of 14 amino acids. The germline V gene has CDR1 ENHRY and CDR2 SYGVKD. The J segment lost 9 bases and the V segment lost 2 bases, leaving 4 bases of the junction unmatched. This CDR3 is CAISEPGTGVEQFF. The CDR3 DNA sequence: TGTGCCATCAGTGAGCCCGGGACAGGGGTTGAGCAGTTCTTC.

This clone is large within its sample. The chain recombines TRBV10-3 with TRBJ2-3, with 7 bases lining up with TRBD1. The germline CDR1 and CDR2 sequences are ENHRY and SYGVKD. The V gene end was trimmed by 4 bases and the J gene end by 4 bases; junction bases not matched to a gene: 8. The CDR3 has 15 residues. CDR3 DNA sequence: TGTGCCATCAGTGGGGCAGAGGGGGCCGCAGATACGCAGTATTTT. Protein: CAISGAEGAADTQYF.

In this sample, this clone turned up once. The V call is TRBV19, the J call TRBJ1-5, with a weak D call TRBD1 (6 bases). The germline V gene encodes CDR1 LNHDA and CDR2 SQIVND (reference sequence). This CDR3 region has 15 residues. V was shortened by 7 bases and J by 0 bases, with 13 bases between the two germline ends. CDR3: CASNRNRDSNQPQHF. DNA for the CDR3: TGTGCCAGTAATCGCAACAGGGATAGCAATCAGCCCCAGCATTTT.

The rearrangement uses TRBV6-6 and TRBJ2-7, with 9 bases fitting TRBD1. The trim removed 6 bases at V and 7 bases at J, leaving 13 bases unmatched. Per the germline V gene, CDR1 is MNHNY and CDR2 is SVGAGI (reference sequence). The CDR3 has 15 amino acids. CDR3 sequence (DNA): TGTGCCAGCAGCGATTCCGGGACAGGGCTCGGGGAGCAGTACTTC. Translated, it gives CASSDSGTGLGEQYF.

The rearrangement links TRBV28 to TRBJ2-7; D is unresolved. The germline V gene encodes CDR1 MDHEN and CDR2 SYDVKM. V lost 8 bases to trimming and J lost 2 bases, with 4 bases between them. The CDR3 covers 10 residues. This CDR3 is CASGPYEQYF. Here the CDR3 DNA reads TGTGCCAGCGGGCCCTACGAGCAGTACTTC.

The chain is built from TRBV12-5 and TRBJ2-2; tentative D call: TRBD1 (5 bases). V lost 1 base, J lost 6 bases, and 9 bases lay in between. The CDR3 covers 14 residues. Germline V gene lookup returns CDR1 LGHNT and CDR2 FRNRAP. The CDR3 loop reads CASGLDGQSGELFF. CDR3 nucleotide sequence: TGTGCTAGTGGTTTGGACGGACAATCCGGGGAGCTGTTTTTT. The variable domain in full, with the rest retrieved from reference TRBV12-5 and TRBJ2-2, is DARVTQTPRHKVTEMGQEVTMRCQPILGHNTVFWYRQTMMQGLELLAYFRNRAPLDDSGMPKDRFSAEMPDATLATLKIQPSEPRDSAVYFCASGLDGQSGELFFGEGSRLTVL.

In this sample, this clone turned up a few times. J is TRBJ2-3 and V is TRBV7-2; TRBD2 matches at 15 bases. The CDR3 totals 16 residues. The germline V gene has CDR1 SGHTA and CDR2 FQGNSA. Trimming removed 5 bases from V and 4 bases from J; junction bases left unmatched: 4. The CDR3 sequence: CASSGLAGGRADTQYF. The CDR3 DNA follows: TGTGCCAGCAGCGGACTAGCGGGAGGGCGGGCAGATACGCAGTATTTT. Drawing the rest from reference TRBV7-2 and TRBJ2-3, the complete variable domain is GAGVSQSPSNKVTEKGKDVELRCDPISGHTALYWYRQSLGQGLEFLIYFQGNSAPDKSGLPSDRFSAERTGGSVSTLTIQRTQQEDSAVYLCASSGLAGGRADTQYFGPGTRLTVL.